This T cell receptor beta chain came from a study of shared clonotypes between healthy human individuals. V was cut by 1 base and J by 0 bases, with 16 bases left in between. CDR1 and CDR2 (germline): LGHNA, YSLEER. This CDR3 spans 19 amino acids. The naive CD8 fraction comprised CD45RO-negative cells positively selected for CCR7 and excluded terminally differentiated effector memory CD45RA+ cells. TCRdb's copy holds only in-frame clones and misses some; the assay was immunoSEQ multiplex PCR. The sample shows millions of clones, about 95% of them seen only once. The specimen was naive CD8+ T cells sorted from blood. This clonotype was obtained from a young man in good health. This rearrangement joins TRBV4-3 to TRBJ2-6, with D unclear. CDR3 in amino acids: CASSQVSTSYPSGANVLTF. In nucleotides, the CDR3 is TGCGCCAGCAGCCAAGTATCGACAAGTTACCCCTCTGGGGCCAACGTCCTGACTTTC.